Listed below are T cell receptor beta chains from one sample, sequenced in a study of CD8+CD57+ T cells in acquired aplastic anemia. MiXCR, run by TCRdb on the reads, gives a single entry per CDR3 protein. The sample holds 400,000 to 450,000 distinct CDR3 sequences, 60% to 80% seen once. Specimen: sorted CD4+, CD8+, or CD8+CD57+ T cells (not recorded which) from PBMCs. Source of these receptors: a human donor in good health, serving as a control. Each CDR3 is given with its conserved first and last residue. A D gene is named only where the DNA matches it firmly. Size is stated for part of the rows, as once, few or many counts, or as a class when the clone is expanded.

clone size	D gene	V gene	J gene	CDR3 protein	CDR3 DNA
few	.	TRBV2	TRBJ2-3	CASNRDVGTDTQYF	TGTGCCAGCAATCGGGACGTGGGCACAGATACGCAGTATTTT
.	.	TRBV9	TRBJ1-1	CASSAGWDTEYEAFF	TGTGCCAGCAGCGCAGGTTGGGACACGGAATATGAGGCTTTCTTT
.	.	TRBV20-1	TRBJ1-5	CSARVPRGQEPQHF	TGCAGTGCTAGAGTGCCTAGGGGTCAAGAGCCCCAGCATTTT
many	.	TRBV28	TRBJ1-5	CASSLDNYSNQPQHF	TGTGCCAGCAGTTTGGACAACTATAGCAATCAGCCCCAGCATTTT
few	TRBD1	TRBV5-6	TRBJ1-2	CASSLGDRGYTF	TGTGCCAGCAGCTTAGGCGACAGGGGATACACCTTC
.	.	TRBV20-1	TRBJ1-1	CSARDTWNTEAFF	TGCAGTGCTAGAGATACATGGAACACTGAAGCTTTCTTT
.	TRBD2	TRBV7-6	TRBJ2-3	CASSLVAGDGTDTQYF	TGTGCCAGCAGCTTAGTTGCGGGAGATGGCACAGATACGCAGTATTTT
.	TRBD1	TRBV10-3	TRBJ1-6	CASSLWDSTSSPYLF	TGTGCCAGCAGTTTATGGGACAGCACTTCTTCGCCCTACCTCTTT
many	TRBD1	TRBV6-5	TRBJ2-1	CASSMEGTGVINEQFF	TGTGCCAGCAGCATGGAGGGGACAGGGGTAATAAATGAGCAGTTCTTC
many	TRBD1	TRBV30	TRBJ2-7	CAWSDGGQGSHEQYF	TGTGCCTGGAGTGACGGGGGACAGGGGTCCCACGAGCAGTACTTC
.	.	TRBV20-1	TRBJ1-2	CSAADSSDAYTF	TGCAGTGCTGCGGACTCAAGCGATGCCTACACCTTC
many	.	TRBV7-3	TRBJ2-6	CASSLTGGTGANVLTF	TGTGCCAGCAGCTTGACGGGGGGCACTGGGGCCAACGTCCTGACTTTC
.	TRBD2	TRBV7-2	TRBJ2-3	CASSSVAGGQREF	TGTGCCAGCAGCTCCGTAGCGGGGGGGCAGCGGGAGTTT
many	TRBD2	TRBV3-1	TRBJ2-7	CASSQLTSGAFPYEQYF	TGTGCCAGCAGCCAACTGACTAGCGGGGCTTTTCCCTACGAGCAGTACTTC
.	.	TRBV7-3	TRBJ2-3	CASSLRGPGDTQYF	TGTGCCAGCAGCTTACGGGGGCCCGGAGATACGCAGTATTTT
.	.	TRBV19	TRBJ2-1	CASSIASSYNEQFF	TGTGCCAGTAGTATAGCCAGCTCCTACAATGAGCAGTTCTTC
.	.	TRBV29-1	TRBJ2-5	CSVEDLGSQETQYF	TGCAGCGTCGAAGACCTCGGGTCCCAAGAGACCCAGTACTTC
.	.	TRBV7-6	TRBJ2-5	CASSLDPQATQYF	TGTGCCAGCAGCTTAGATCCGCAAGCAACCCAGTACTTC
.	.	TRBV7-2	TRBJ1-1	CASSLRALTGAFF	TGTGCCAGCAGCTTAAGGGCCCTTACGGGAGCTTTCTTT
many	TRBD1	TRBV4-1	TRBJ1-2	CASSPRGQGAQNYGYTF	TGCGCCAGCAGCCCTCGGGGACAGGGGGCCCAAAACTATGGCTACACCTTC
once	.	TRBV29-1	TRBJ2-3	CSGRGGDPETQYF	TGTAGCGGCAGGGGGGGGGACCCAGAGACGCAGTATTTT
few	.	TRBV12-3/TRBV12-4	TRBJ2-2	CASRSFGTIAGELFF	TGTGCCAGCAGATCTTTCGGGACGATCGCCGGGGAGCTGTTTTTT
.	.	TRBV7-3	TRBJ1-5	CATSRDDANSNQPQHF	TGTGCCACCAGCAGAGATGACGCGAATAGCAATCAGCCCCAGCATTTT
.	.	TRBV7-7	TRBJ1-5	CASSAGGVPQPQHF	TGTGCCAGCAGCGCGGGTGGGGTCCCACAGCCCCAGCATTTT
.	TRBD2	TRBV10-3	TRBJ2-3	CAISSITSGSTDTQYF	TGTGCCATCAGTAGTATAACTAGCGGTAGCACAGATACGCAGTATTTT
many	.	TRBV6-2/TRBV6-3	TRBJ1-5	CASSYPSWEGNQPQHF	TGTGCCAGCAGTTATCCCAGTTGGGAGGGCAATCAGCCCCAGCATTTT
.	.	TRBV2	TRBJ1-4	CASSLQASEKLFF	TGTGCCAGCAGTTTGCAGGCCAGTGAAAAACTGTTTTTT
once	TRBD1	TRBV2	TRBJ2-3	CASVPGQGTNEQYF	TGTGCCAGTGTACCGGGACAGGGAACTAATGAGCAGTATTTT
.	.	TRBV20-1	TRBJ1-2	CSADGRQDTRGYTF	TGCAGTGCAGATGGAAGACAGGACACTAGAGGCTACACCTTC
.	TRBD1	TRBV5-1	TRBJ1-6	CASSFDRENSPLHF	TGCGCCAGCAGCTTTGACAGGGAAAATTCACCCCTCCACTTT
.	.	TRBV7-6	TRBJ1-5	CASSLVWDRPDNQYFGF	.
.	.	TRBV7-2	TRBJ1-6	CASSQQFADRVPPLHF	TGTGCCAGCAGCCAACAGTTCGCGGACAGAGTTCCCCCCCTCCACTTT
once	.	TRBV24-1	TRBJ2-7	CATSDVSWRYYEQYF	TGTGCCACCAGTGACGTCTCGTGGCGGTACTACGAGCAGTACTTC
.	.	TRBV9	TRBJ1-2	CASRIGFYGYTFAF	.
.	TRBD1	TRBV5-6	TRBJ1-2	CASSLGGQGAANYGYTF	TGTGCCAGCAGCTTGGGGGGACAGGGGGCGGCTAACTATGGCTACACCTTC
.	.	TRBV5-1	TRBJ1-1	CASSRSPGANVLTFF	TGCGCCAGCAGTCGGTCCCCTGGGGCCAACGTCCTGACTTTCTTT
.	TRBD1	TRBV5-5	TRBJ2-7	CASSLAQGGRYEQYF	TGTGCCAGCAGCTTGGCACAGGGGGGACGCTACGAGCAGTACTTC
.	.	TRBV4-3	TRBJ2-2	CASRTGENTGELFF	TGCGCCAGCAGAACGGGGGAGAACACCGGGGAGCTGTTTTTT
.	TRBD1	TRBV7-2	TRBJ1-1	CAGSLEQGANEQF	TGTGCCGGCAGCCTCGAACAGGGGGCAAATGAGCAGTTC
many	.	TRBV5-6	TRBJ1-5	CASSPYGQSNQPQHF	TGTGCCAGCAGCCCCTACGGACAGAGCAATCAGCCCCAGCATTTT
.	.	TRBV12-3/TRBV12-4	TRBJ1-1	CASSEDAGTSAEAYF	TGTGCCAGCAGTGAAGATGCAGGGACGAGCGCTGAAGCTTACTTT
many	.	TRBV3-1	TRBJ1-1	CASSQVRLDTEAFF	TGTGCCAGCAGCCAAGTACGGCTAGACACTGAAGCTTTCTTT
.	.	TRBV7-8	TRBJ2-1	CASSLPRRIRTDNEQFF	TGTGCCAGCAGCTTACCCCGCCGCATCAGGACAGACAATGAGCAGTTCTTC
.	.	TRBV7-2	TRBJ2-1	CASSLSMDEQFF	TGTGCCAGCAGCTTAAGCATGGATGAGCAGTTCTTC
.	TRBD1	TRBV20-1	TRBJ1-1	CSATADRGLAEAFF	TGCAGTGCTACCGCGGACAGGGGGCTCGCTGAAGCTTTCTTT
.	TRBD1	TRBV7-2	TRBJ2-1	CASSFRIGTGTGFEQFF	TGTGCCAGCAGCTTCCGAATTGGGACAGGGACTGGCTTCGAGCAGTTCTTC
.	.	TRBV12-5	TRBJ2-7	CASSLTGINYEQYF	TGTGCCAGCAGCTTAACGGGGATAAACTACGAGCAGTACTTC
many	TRBD2	TRBV10-3	TRBJ2-7	CAISEYGAGNSYEQYF	TGTGCCATCAGTGAGTACGGAGCGGGGAACTCCTACGAGCAGTACTTC
.	.	TRBV5-4	TRBJ1-1	CASSQDRTPNTKAFF	TGTGCCAGCAGCCAAGATCGGACACCGAACACTAAAGCTTTCTTT
.	TRBD1	TRBV7-3	TRBJ1-2	CASSLARGQFHSGYTF	TGTGCCAGCAGCTTAGCCAGGGGGCAATTTCACTCTGGCTACACCTTC
.	.	TRBV5-1	TRBJ1-1	CASSQEKGGPMNTEAFF	TGCGCCAGCAGCCAAGAAAAAGGTGGACCCATGAACACTGAAGCTTTCTTT
many	.	TRBV10-3	TRBJ1-5	CAGGPNQPQHF	TGTGCCGGTGGGCCCAATCAGCCCCAGCATTTT
.	.	TRBV6-2/TRBV6-3	TRBJ2-1	CASGRLSPGLHNEQFF	TGTGCCAGCGGTCGATTGTCCCCCGGACTCCACAATGAGCAGTTCTTC
.	.	TRBV7-4	TRBJ2-1	CAISVAGDYTEQFF	TGTGCCATCAGTGTGGCAGGGGACTACACTGAACAGTTCTTC
.	.	TRBV20-1	TRBJ2-7	CSARGDYNSYEQYF	TGCAGTGCTAGAGGAGACTACAACTCCTACGAGCAGTACTTC
.	.	TRBV9	TRBJ2-7	CASSVASGVDEQYF	TGTGCCAGCAGCGTAGCTTCGGGGGTAGACGAGCAGTACTTC
many	.	TRBV20-1	TRBJ1-2	CSASRGSNYGYTF	TGCAGTGCTAGTCGTGGTTCTAACTATGGCTACACCTTC
.	.	TRBV7-8	TRBJ2-7	CASSPRGPTRPSTF	TGTGCCAGCAGCCCCCGGGGGCCGACGAGACCCAGTACTTTC
.	.	TRBV7-2	TRBJ1-2	CASSDGGYGYTF	TGTGCCAGCAGCGATGGGGGGTATGGCTACACCTTC
.	TRBD1	TRBV5-5	TRBJ1-1	CLSTSGPAVYQRWQGAMNTEAFF	TGTCTCAGTACCTCTGGGCCAGCAGTCTACCAGAGGTGGCAGGGGGCGATGAACACTGAAGCTTTCTTT